This entry concerns a single T cell receptor (beta chain). Unique molecular identifiers were used to barcode this TCRbeta library. MiXCR, run by TCRdb on the PCR reads, gives a single entry per CDR3 protein. The data hold 450,000 to 600,000 distinct CDR3 sequences, with around a third observed a single time. This record comes from a study of T-cell reconstitution after alpha-beta-depleted transplantation in children. V was trimmed by 5 bases and J by 0 bases, leaving 17 bases between them. The CDR3 length is 18 residues. The germline CDR1 and CDR2 sequences are MNHNS and SASEGT. Sequencing used PBMCs from the stem cell graft donor, obtained from the stem cell graft. This TCR was sampled from a human donor who donated a stem cell graft to a child with aplastic anemia. The gene calls are TRBV6-1 and TRBJ2-6, with D tentatively TRBD1 or TRBD2 (5 bases each). The CDR3 DNA sequence: TGTGCCAGCAGTCCCCTGGGACCGCCTTACTCTGGGGCCAACGTCCTGACTTTC. Its translation: CASSPLGPPYSGANVLTF.